This T cell receptor beta chain was identified in a study of T cells after yellow fever vaccination. For TCR, cDNA came from 5'RACE template switching, which added a universal primer site and UMIs. TCRdb re-called the 5' RACE reads with MiXCR, one entry per CDR3 protein. The sample lists just under 600,000 distinct CDR3 sequences, about 14% seen once, with over 11% in the top ten. The germline CDR1 and CDR2 sequences are SGHTA and FQGNSA. Trimming took off 3 bases at V and 6 bases at J, with 13 bases between the two ends. The CDR3 sequence is 14 residues long. This sequence originates from a man younger than 40 who received the YFV17D yellow fever vaccine. The sample here was PBMCs, taken on the day of the yellow fever booster vaccination. The genes are TRBV7-2 and TRBJ2-3; tentative D call: TRBD2 (5 bases). CDR3 DNA: TGTGCCAGCAGCTTTGATCCGGGAACTGATACGCAGTATTTT. This translates into CASSFDPGTDTQYF.